The 25 T cell receptor beta chains given below trace back to one sample, sequenced in a study of control samples from healthy donors and cancer patients. Here immunoSEQ multiplex PCR was the method, and the copy in TCRdb shows in-frame clones only, minus some. Here the sample spans about 79,000 clones, 90% to 95% being singletons. The specimen sequenced was PBMCs. The origin of the receptors is a woman in her forties with lung cancer.

The chain uses TRBV5-1 and TRBJ1-2; TRBD1 might be the D (6 bases). With 0 bases removed from V and 4 bases from J, the gap between germline ends came to 10 bases. From germline, CDR1 is SGHRS and CDR2 YFSETQ. The CDR3 extends over 14 amino acids. For the CDR3, the DNA is TGCGCCAGCAGCTTGGAGGGCAGGGGCTATGGCTACACCTTC. Residues: CASSLEGRGYGYTF.

CDR3: CASSWGTGGEEKLFF. The CDR3 DNA sequence: TGCGCCAGCAGCTGGGGGACAGGGGGTGAAGAAAAACTGTTTTTT. This chain joins TRBV5-1 and TRBJ1-4; 11 positions agree with TRBD1. Germline lookup yields CDR1 SGHRS and CDR2 YFSETQ. The CDR3 runs to 15 residues. V dropped 3 bases and J dropped 8; count of bases not matched to a gene: 6.

This clone was counted once. The chain has TRBV10-1 and TRBJ2-4; no definite D call. The V end was cut by 4 bases, the J end by 0 bases, with 10 bases between. CDR1 is WNHNN, CDR2 SYGVQD, per germline (reference sequence). This CDR3 spans 15 amino acids. For the CDR3, the DNA is TGCGCCAGCAGTGTTGAACGGTTAGCCAAAAACATTCAGTACTTC. This encodes CASSVERLAKNIQYF.

A word on this clone: This sample includes further DNA sequences coding for the same CDR3. The J gene is TRBJ1-2, the V gene TRBV11-1; D perhaps matches TRBD1 (6 bases). The CDR3 is 13 amino acids. The V end lost 4 bases, the J end lost 4 bases, and 10 bases lay between the germline ends. The germline V gene has CDR1 SGHAT and CDR2 FQDESV (reference sequence). Here the CDR3 reads CASSSQGAYGYTF. For the CDR3, the DNA is TGTGCCAGCAGCTCACAGGGTGCCTATGGCTACACCTTC.

In nucleotides, the CDR3 is TGTGCCAGCAGCCAAGAGGGACGACCCACCGGGGAGCTGTTTTTT. Amino acids: CASSQEGRPTGELFF. The chain links TRBV14 to TRBJ2-2; either TRBD1 or TRBD2 may fit D (5 bases each). The CDR3 contains 15 residues. Per germline, CDR1 SGHDN and CDR2 FVKESK. The germline V and J ends were trimmed by 0 bases and 4 bases, with 9 bases remaining between them. The whole variable domain, remainder taken from reference TRBV14 and TRBJ2-2, is EAGVTQFPSHSVIEKGQTVTLRCDPISGHDNLYWYRRVMGKEIKFLLHFVKESKQDESGMPNNRFLAERTGGTYSTLKVQPAELEDSGVYFCASSQEGRPTGELFFGEGSRLTVL.

This clone was detected once. This chain links TRBV19 with TRBJ1-2; D remains unclear. CDR1 and CDR2 (germline): LNHDA, SQIVND (reference sequence). CDR3 length: 12 amino acids. V dropped 7 bases and J dropped 7 bases, with 13 bases sitting between them. The CDR3 coding sequence is TGTGCCAGTACCGTCTGGGGAGGTGGCTACACCTTC. Encoded protein: CASTVWGGGYTF.

The chain is built from TRBV7-9 and TRBJ2-1, with 10 positions matching TRBD2. In germline, CDR1 is SEHNR, CDR2 FQNEAQ (reference sequence). The CDR3 is 15 residues long. J gave up 8 bases and V 1 base, and 5 bases lay outside the gene matches. CDR3: CASSLERGGLYEQFF. CDR3 nucleotides: TGTGCCAGCAGCTTAGAGCGGGGGGGTCTCTATGAGCAGTTCTTC.

The chain couples TRBV5-8 to TRBJ1-6; TRBD1 aligns across 9 bases. The CDR3 has 15 amino acids. CDR1 is SGHTS and CDR2 is YDEGEE in the germline V gene. V shed 0 bases, J shed 7 bases, and the junction held 2 bases outside the gene matches. CDR3 coding DNA: TGTGCCAGCAGCTTGGGACAGGGGGTGAATTCACCCCTCCACTTT. Translated: CASSLGQGVNSPLHF.

V usage is TRBV7-9 and J usage is TRBJ1-2; perhaps TRBD1 as D (5 bases). The V gene lost 5 bases and the J gene lost 8 bases, with 18 bases spanning the gap. Per germline, CDR1 SEHNR and CDR2 FQNEAQ (reference sequence). The CDR3 consists of 14 residues. CDR3 sequence (DNA): TGTGCCAGCAGCCCCCGGGCCTTTTGGGACGGCTACACCTTC. Amino acids: CASSPRAFWDGYTF.

This clone was detected a few times. The chain has TRBV29-1 and TRBJ1-5; D is unclear. The CDR3 is 14 amino acids. Trimming took 3 bases from V and 0 from J, leaving 9 bases between them. Germline lookup yields CDR1 SQVTM and CDR2 ANQGSEA. Written as DNA, the CDR3 is TGCAGCGTTGAGGTCAGCAATAGCAATCAGCCCCAGCATTTT. Its translation: CSVEVSNSNQPQHF.

This sequence joins TRBV3-1 (or the pseudogene TRBV3-2) and TRBJ1-5; no firm D call. The CDR3 contains 14 residues. The germline V gene has CDR1 LGHDT and CDR2 YNNKEL (reference sequence). V was cut by 1 base and J by 11 bases, with 15 bases left in between. The CDR3 region is CASSQGLGGRAQHF. In nucleotides, the CDR3 is TGTGCCAGCAGCCAAGGATTGGGAGGGCGCGCCCAGCATTTT.

This clone occurred a few times. The rearrangement uses TRBV6-6 and TRBJ1-4; tentative D call: TRBD1 (5 bases). The germline V gene encodes CDR1 MNHNY and CDR2 SVGAGI (reference sequence). Trimming shortened V by 4 bases and J by 8 bases, and 14 bases separated the two germline ends. This CDR3 comprises 14 residues. The CDR3 reads CASSLIQGMEKLFF. CDR3 nucleotide sequence: TGTGCCAGCAGTTTAATTCAGGGTATGGAAAAACTGTTTTTT.

This clone has only one observation. J is TRBJ2-2 and V is TRBV7-9; D is unresolved. Trimming shortened V by 0 bases and J by 5 bases, and 13 bases separated the two germline ends. This CDR3 spans 16 amino acids. Per the germline V gene, CDR1 is SEHNR and CDR2 is FQNEAQ (reference sequence). The CDR3 nucleotides read TGTGCCAGCAGCTTAGCTAGTAAAGGAGTTACCGGGGAGCTGTTTTTT. It specifies CASSLASKGVTGELFF. Complete variable domain (other parts from reference TRBV7-9 and TRBJ2-2): DTGVSQNPRHKITKRGQNVTFRCDPISEHNRLYWYRQTLGQGPEFLTYFQNEAQLEKSRLLSDRFSAERPKGSFSTLEIQRTEQGDSAMYLCASSLASKGVTGELFFGEGSRLTVL.

CDR3 loop: CASSSLTSGVSSYNEQFF. The CDR3 DNA follows: TGTGCCAGCAGCTCCCTGACTAGCGGGGTGAGCTCCTACAATGAGCAGTTCTTC. The chain uses TRBV7-9 and TRBJ2-1; TRBD2 matches 11 bases. The V gene end was trimmed by 4 bases and the J gene end by 0 bases; junction bases not matched to a gene: 8. This CDR3 is built from 18 residues. Germline V gene lookup returns CDR1 SEHNR and CDR2 FQNEAQ (reference sequence).

The V call is TRBV5-1, the J call TRBJ2-5, with D perhaps TRBD1 (5 bases). The CDR3 contains 14 residues. CDR1 and CDR2 (germline): SGHRS, YFSETQ. Deletions cut 0 bases from V and 2 bases from J, with 8 bases between. CDR3 sequence: CASSLVPGQETQYF. The DNA of the CDR3 is TGCGCCAGCAGCTTGGTGCCAGGGCAAGAGACCCAGTACTTC.

V usage is TRBV20-1 and J usage is TRBJ2-7; no reliable D call. V shed 3 bases and J shed 1 base, with 16 bases lying between them. The germline gives CDR1 DFQATT, CDR2 SNEGSKA (reference sequence). This CDR3 is built from 15 residues. The CDR3 coding sequence is TGCAGTGCTAGTAGTCAGTTCAAAGGGTCCTACGAGCAGTACTTC. This encodes CSASSQFKGSYEQYF.

V gene TRBV7-2 combines with J gene TRBJ1-5; D call uncertain. V shed 5 bases and J shed 2 bases, with 16 bases lying between them. This CDR3 comprises 16 residues. Germline loops: CDR1 SGHTA, CDR2 FQGNSA. CDR3 loop: CASSPRTGRGNQPQHF. CDR3 DNA: TGTGCCAGCAGCCCTCGGACGGGAAGAGGCAATCAGCCCCAGCATTTT.

DNA for the CDR3: TGTGCCAGTAGTATAGATCCTTGGAACACTGAAGCTTTCTTT. Translation: CASSIDPWNTEAFF. The chain has TRBV19 and TRBJ1-1; D unresolved. Germline lookup yields CDR1 LNHDA and CDR2 SQIVND (reference sequence). Trimming took off 0 bases at V and 1 base at J, with 6 bases between the two ends. CDR3 length equals 14 residues.

The V and J genes are TRBV28 and TRBJ1-2; D is uncertain. Germline-derived CDR1 and CDR2 are MDHEN and SYDVKM. The CDR3 covers 14 residues. Trimming took 3 bases from V and 5 from J, leaving 13 bases between them. Written as DNA, the CDR3 is TGTGCCAGCAGTTTCCCGATCCGAGGATATGGCTACACCTTC. Its protein is CASSFPIRGYGYTF.

The V and J genes are TRBV28 and TRBJ2-7, with D possibly being TRBD1 (6 bases). The CDR3 covers 13 residues. Looked up from germline, CDR1 is MDHEN and CDR2 is SYDVKM. Trimming pared 7 bases from V and 2 bases from J, leaving 12 bases between. The CDR3 nucleotides read TGTGCCAGCACCACAGGGTTTGCCTACGAGCAGTACTTC. This sequence encodes CASTTGFAYEQYF.

The V call is TRBV30, the J call TRBJ1-5; D may be TRBD1 (6 bases). CDR3 length equals 14 residues. Germline lookup yields CDR1 GTSNPN and CDR2 SVGIG (reference sequence). V dropped 6 bases and J dropped 0 bases, with 12 bases sitting between them. Here the CDR3 DNA reads TGTGCCTGCCAAGGGACAAATAGCAATCAGCCCCAGCATTTT. It yields the protein CACQGTNSNQPQHF.

This chain connects TRBV10-3 to TRBJ1-6; no firm D call. V lost 2 bases and J lost 9, with 8 bases in between. The CDR3 is made up of 13 amino acids. In germline, CDR1 is ENHRY, CDR2 SYGVKD. The CDR3 reads CAISEIVVSPLHF. Written as DNA, the CDR3 is TGTGCCATCAGTGAGATCGTGGTTTCACCCCTCCACTTT.

The CDR3 DNA reads as TGTGCCAGCAGGCAGGATGCCTGGGATACGCAGTATTTT. Its translation is CASRQDAWDTQYF. The chain is built from TRBV6-4 and TRBJ2-3; D uncertain. Germline assignment: CDR1 MRHNA and CDR2 SNTAGT. The CDR3 has 13 amino acids. Trimming took 6 bases from V and 6 from J, leaving 13 bases between them.

In DNA form, the CDR3 reads TGTGCCAGCAGTTCGTCGACAGGGTCTGGAAACACCATATATTTT. It is translated as CASSSSTGSGNTIYF. V and J are TRBV6-5 and TRBJ1-3; TRBD1 matches at 7 bases. The germline V gene has CDR1 MNHEY and CDR2 SVGAGI. The V segment lost 4 bases and the J segment 1 base; nucleotides outside the gene matches: 4. The CDR3 spans 15 residues.

The chain joins TRBV21-1 to TRBJ1-5. TRBV21-1 is designated a pseudogene. The CDR3 covers 15 residues. The CDR3 region is CASSNVWGWGQPQHF. The CDR3 DNA reads TGTGCCAGCAGCAACGTGTGGGGTTGGGGTCAGCCCCAGCATTTT.